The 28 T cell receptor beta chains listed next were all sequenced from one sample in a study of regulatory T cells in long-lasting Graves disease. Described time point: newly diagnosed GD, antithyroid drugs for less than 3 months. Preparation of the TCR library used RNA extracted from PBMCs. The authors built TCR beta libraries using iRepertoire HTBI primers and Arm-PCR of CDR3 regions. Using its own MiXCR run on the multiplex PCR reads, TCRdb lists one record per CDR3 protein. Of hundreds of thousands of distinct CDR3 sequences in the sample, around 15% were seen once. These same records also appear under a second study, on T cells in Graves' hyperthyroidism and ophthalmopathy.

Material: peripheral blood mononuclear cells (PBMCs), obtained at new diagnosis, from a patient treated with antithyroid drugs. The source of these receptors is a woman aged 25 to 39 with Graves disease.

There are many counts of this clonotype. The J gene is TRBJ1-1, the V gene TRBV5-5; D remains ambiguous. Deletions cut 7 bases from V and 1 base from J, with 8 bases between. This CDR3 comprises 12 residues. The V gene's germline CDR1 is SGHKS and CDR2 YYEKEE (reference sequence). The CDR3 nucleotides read TGTGCCAGCTGGGAGGGGAACACTGAAGCTTTCTTT. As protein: CASWEGNTEAFF.

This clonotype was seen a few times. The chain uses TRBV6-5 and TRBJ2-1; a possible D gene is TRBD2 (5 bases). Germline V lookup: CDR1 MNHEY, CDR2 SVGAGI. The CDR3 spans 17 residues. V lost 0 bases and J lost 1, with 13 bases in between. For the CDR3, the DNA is TGTGCCAGCAGTTACTCGCCAGCCGGGATTTCCTACAATGAGCAGTTCTTC. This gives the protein CASSYSPAGISYNEQFF.

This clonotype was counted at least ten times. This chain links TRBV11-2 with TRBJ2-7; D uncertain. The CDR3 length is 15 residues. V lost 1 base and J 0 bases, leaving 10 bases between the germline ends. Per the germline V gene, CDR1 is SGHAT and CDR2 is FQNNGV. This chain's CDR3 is CASSLGRPSSYEQYF. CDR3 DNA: TGTGCCAGCAGCTTAGGCAGGCCGAGCTCCTACGAGCAGTACTTC.

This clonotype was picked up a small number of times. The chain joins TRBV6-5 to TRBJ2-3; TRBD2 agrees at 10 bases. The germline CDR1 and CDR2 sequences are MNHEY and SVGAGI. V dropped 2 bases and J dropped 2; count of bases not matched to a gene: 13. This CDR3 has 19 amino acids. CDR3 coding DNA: TGTGCCAGCAGTTACCGGTCAGCGGGAGGGGGGGGCCACACAGATACGCAGTATTTT. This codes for CASSYRSAGGGGHTDTQYF.

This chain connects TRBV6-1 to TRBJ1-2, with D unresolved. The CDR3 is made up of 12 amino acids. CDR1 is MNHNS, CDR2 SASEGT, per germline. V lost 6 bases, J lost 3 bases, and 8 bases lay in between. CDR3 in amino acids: CASSRRYYGYTF. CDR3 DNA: TGTGCCAGCAGCCGACGGTACTATGGCTACACCTTC.

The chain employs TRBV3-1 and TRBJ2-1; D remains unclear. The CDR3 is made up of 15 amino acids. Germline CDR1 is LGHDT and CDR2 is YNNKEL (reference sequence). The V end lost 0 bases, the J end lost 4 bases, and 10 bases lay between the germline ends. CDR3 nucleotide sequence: TGTGCCAGCAGCCAAGATGGGCATCCGTACAATGAGCAGTTCTTC. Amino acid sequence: CASSQDGHPYNEQFF.

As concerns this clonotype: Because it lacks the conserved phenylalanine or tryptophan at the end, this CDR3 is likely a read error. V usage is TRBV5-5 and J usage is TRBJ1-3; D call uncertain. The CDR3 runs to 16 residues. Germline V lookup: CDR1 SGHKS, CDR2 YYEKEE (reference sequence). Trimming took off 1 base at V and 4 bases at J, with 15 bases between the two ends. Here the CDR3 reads CASSLSVATAGNTIYL. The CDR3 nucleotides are TGTGCCAGCAGCTTGTCCGTCGCCACAGCAGGAAACACCATATATCTT.

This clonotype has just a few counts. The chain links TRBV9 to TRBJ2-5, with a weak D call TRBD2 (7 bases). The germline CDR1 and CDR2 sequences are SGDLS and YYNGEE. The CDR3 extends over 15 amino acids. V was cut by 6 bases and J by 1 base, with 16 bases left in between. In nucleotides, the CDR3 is TGTGCCAGCACCGAGGGGGGGGCACTCCAAGAGACCCAGTACTTC. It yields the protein CASTEGGALQETQYF.

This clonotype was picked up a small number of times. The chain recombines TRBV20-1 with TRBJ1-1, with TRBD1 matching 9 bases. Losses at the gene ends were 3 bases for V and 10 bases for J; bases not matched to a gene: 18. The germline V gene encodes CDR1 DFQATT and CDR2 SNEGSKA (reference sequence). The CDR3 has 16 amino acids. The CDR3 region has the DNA TGCAGTGCTAGCGTGAGTGGTTGGACAGGGGCAAGTAGAGCTTTCTTT. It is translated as CSASVSGWTGASRAFF.

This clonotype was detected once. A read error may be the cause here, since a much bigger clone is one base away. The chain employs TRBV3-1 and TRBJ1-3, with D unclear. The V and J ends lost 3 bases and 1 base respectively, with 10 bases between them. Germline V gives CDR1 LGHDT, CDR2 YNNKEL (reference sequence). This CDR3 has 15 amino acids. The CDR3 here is CASSHAVGSGNTIYF. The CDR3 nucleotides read TGTGCCAGCAGCCATGCGGTGGGATCTGGAAACACCATATATTTT.

The CDR3 spells CAIRRGTSAYSVPDTQYF. The CDR3 region has the DNA TGTGCCATCAGGCGAGGGACTAGCGCCTACTCGGTCCCAGATACGCAGTATTTT. The gene calls are TRBV10-3 and TRBJ2-3; 10 bases line up with TRBD2. CDR1 is ENHRY, CDR2 SYGVKD, per germline. After removal of 6 bases from V and 4 bases from J, the junction contained 16 bases not matched to a gene. The CDR3 is 18 amino acids.

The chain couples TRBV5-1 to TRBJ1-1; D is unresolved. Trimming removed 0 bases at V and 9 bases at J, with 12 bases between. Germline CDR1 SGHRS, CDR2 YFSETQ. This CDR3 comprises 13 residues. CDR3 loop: CASSLAGRSQAFF. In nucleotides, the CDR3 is TGCGCCAGCAGCTTGGCCGGGAGAAGTCAAGCTTTCTTT.

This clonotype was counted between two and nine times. The CDR3 loop reads CASSEYWDDGTSTDTQYF. The CDR3 bases are TGTGCCAGCAGTGAATACTGGGACGACGGTACTAGCACAGATACGCAGTATTTT. The V gene is TRBV25-1, the J gene TRBJ2-3; the D gene could be TRBD1 or TRBD2 (5 bases each). The V end was cut by 0 bases, the J end by 0 bases, with 16 bases between. The CDR3 extends over 18 amino acids. Germline CDR1 is MGHDK and CDR2 is SYGVNS.

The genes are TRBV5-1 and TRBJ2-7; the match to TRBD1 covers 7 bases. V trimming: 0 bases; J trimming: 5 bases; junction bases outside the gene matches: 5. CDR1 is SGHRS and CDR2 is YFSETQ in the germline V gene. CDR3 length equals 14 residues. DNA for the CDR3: TGCGCCAGCAGCTTGGTGACAGGGACGAACGAGCAGTACTTC. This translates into CASSLVTGTNEQYF.

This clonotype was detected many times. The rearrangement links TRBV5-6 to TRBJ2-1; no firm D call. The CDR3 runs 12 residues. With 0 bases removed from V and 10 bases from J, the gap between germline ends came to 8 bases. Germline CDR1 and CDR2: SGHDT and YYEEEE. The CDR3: CASSLASGEQFF. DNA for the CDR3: TGTGCCAGCAGCTTGGCCTCTGGGGAGCAGTTCTTC. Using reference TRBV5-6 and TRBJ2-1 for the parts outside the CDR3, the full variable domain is DAGVTQSPTHLIKTRGQQVTLRCSPKSGHDTVSWYQQALGQGPQFIFQYYEEEERQRGNFPDRFSGHQFPNYSSELNVNALLLGDSALYLCASSLASGEQFFGPGTRLTVL.

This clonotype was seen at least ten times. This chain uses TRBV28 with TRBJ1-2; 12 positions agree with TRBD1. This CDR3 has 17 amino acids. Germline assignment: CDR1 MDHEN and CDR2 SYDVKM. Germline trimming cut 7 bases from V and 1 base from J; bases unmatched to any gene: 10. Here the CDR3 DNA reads TGTGCCAGCACCCCGACCGGGACAGGGGGCTTTAACTATGGCTACACCTTC. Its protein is CASTPTGTGGFNYGYTF.

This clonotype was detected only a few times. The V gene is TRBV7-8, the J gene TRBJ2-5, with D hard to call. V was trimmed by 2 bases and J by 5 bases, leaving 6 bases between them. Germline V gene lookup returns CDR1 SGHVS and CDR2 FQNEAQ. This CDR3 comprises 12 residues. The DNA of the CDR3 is TGTGCCAGCAGCTTACTTTACGAGACCCAGTACTTC. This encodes CASSLLYETQYF.

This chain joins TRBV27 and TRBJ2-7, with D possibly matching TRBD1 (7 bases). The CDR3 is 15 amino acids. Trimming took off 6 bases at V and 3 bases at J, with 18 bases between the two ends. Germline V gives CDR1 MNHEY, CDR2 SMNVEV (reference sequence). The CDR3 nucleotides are TGTGCCAGCAGCCCAGGGGGGACCACCAGCTACGAGCAGTACTTC. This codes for CASSPGGTTSYEQYF.

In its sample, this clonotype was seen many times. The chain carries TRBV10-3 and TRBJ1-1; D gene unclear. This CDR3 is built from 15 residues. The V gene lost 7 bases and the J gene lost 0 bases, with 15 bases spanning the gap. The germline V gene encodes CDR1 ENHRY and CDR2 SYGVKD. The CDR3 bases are TGTGCCATCAAAAAAGCAGCTCAGGTGAACACTGAAGCTTTCTTT. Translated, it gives CAIKKAAQVNTEAFF.

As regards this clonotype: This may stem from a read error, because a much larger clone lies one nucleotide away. In DNA, the CDR3 is TGCAGTGCTAGGGATGGTGCGGGAGGTCACAATGAGCAGTTCTTC. This encodes CSARDGAGGHNEQFF. This chain links TRBV20-1 with TRBJ2-1; 8 bases fit TRBD2. The J segment lost 5 bases and the V segment lost 3 bases, leaving 9 bases of the junction unmatched. The CDR3 contains 15 residues. Germline CDR1 DFQATT, CDR2 SNEGSKA (reference sequence).

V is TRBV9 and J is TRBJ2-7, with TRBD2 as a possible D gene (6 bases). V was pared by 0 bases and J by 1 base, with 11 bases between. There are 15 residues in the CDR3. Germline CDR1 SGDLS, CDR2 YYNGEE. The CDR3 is CASSVEDYQSYEQYF. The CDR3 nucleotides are TGTGCCAGCAGCGTAGAGGACTATCAATCCTACGAGCAGTACTTC.

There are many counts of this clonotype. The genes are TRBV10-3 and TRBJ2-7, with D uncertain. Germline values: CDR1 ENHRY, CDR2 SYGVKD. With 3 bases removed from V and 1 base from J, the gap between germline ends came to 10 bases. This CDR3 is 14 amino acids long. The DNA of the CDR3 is TGTGCCATCAGTGACTTACAGAAGTCCTACGAGCAGTACTTC. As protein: CAISDLQKSYEQYF.

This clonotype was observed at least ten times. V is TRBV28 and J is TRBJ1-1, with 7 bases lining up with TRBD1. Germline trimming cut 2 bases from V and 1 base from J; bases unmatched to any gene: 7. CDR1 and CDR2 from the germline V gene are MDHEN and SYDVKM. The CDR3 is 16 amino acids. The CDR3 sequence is CASSLGTAGQNTEAFF. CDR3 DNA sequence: TGTGCCAGCAGTTTAGGGACAGCGGGTCAGAACACTGAAGCTTTCTTT.

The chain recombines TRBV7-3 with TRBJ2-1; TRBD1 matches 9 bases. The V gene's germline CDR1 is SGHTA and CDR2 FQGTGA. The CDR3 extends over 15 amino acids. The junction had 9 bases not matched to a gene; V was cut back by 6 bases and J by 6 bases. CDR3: CASSTGTGLSNEQFF. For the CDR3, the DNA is TGTGCCAGCAGTACTGGGACAGGGCTCTCCAATGAGCAGTTCTTC. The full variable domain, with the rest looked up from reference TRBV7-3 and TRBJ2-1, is GAGVSQTPSNKVTEKGKYVELRCDPISGHTALYWYRQSLGQGPEFLIYFQGTGAADDSGLPNDRFFAVRPEGSVSTLKIQRTERGDSAVYLCASSTGTGLSNEQFFGPGTRLTVL.

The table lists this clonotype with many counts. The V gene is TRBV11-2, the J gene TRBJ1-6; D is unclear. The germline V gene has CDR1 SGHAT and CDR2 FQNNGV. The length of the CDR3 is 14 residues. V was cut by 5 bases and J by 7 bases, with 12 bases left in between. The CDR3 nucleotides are TGTGCCAGCAGCGTGGGCCCAGGAAATTCACCCCTCCACTTT. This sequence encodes CASSVGPGNSPLHF.

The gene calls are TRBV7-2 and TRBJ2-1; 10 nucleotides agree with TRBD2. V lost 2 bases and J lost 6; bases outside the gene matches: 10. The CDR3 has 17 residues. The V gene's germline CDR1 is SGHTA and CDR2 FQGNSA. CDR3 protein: CASSLFLAGVVGNEQFF. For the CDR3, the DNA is TGTGCCAGCAGCTTATTCCTAGCGGGAGTTGTAGGCAATGAGCAGTTCTTC. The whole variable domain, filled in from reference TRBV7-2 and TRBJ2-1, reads GAGVSQSPSNKVTEKGKDVELRCDPISGHTALYWYRQSLGQGLEFLIYFQGNSAPDKSGLPSDRFSAERTGGSVSTLTIQRTQQEDSAVYLCASSLFLAGVVGNEQFFGPGTRLTVL.

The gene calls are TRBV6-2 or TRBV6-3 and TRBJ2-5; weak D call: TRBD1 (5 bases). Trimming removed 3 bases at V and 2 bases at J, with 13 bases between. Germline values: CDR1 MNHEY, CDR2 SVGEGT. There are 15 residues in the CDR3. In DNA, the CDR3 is TGTGCCAGCAGTTATTTGGGGCGATCTCAAGAGACCCAGTACTTC. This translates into CASSYLGRSQETQYF.

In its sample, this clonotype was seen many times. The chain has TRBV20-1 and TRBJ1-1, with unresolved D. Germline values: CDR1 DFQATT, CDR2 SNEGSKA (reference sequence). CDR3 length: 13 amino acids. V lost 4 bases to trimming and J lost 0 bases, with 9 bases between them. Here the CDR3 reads CSATAHMNTEAFF. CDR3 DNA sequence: TGCAGTGCTACCGCCCACATGAACACTGAAGCTTTCTTT.